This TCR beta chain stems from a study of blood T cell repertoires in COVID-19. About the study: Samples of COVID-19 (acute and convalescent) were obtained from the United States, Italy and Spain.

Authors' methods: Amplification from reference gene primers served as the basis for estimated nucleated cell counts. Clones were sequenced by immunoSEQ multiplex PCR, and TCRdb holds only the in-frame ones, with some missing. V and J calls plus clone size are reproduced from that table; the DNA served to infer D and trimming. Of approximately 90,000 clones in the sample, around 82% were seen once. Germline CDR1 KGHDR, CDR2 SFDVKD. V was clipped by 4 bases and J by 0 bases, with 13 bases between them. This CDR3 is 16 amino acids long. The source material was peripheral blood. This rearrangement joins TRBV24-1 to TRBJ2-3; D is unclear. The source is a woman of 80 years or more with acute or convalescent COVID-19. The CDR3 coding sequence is TGTGCCACCAGTGACACAGACGCCTCTAGCACAGATACGCAGTATTTT. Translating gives CATSDTDASSTDTQYF.